This T cell receptor (beta chain) was found in a study of T-cell memory formation after mild COVID-19. MiXCR, run by TCRdb on the 5' RACE reads, gives a single entry per CDR3 protein. Of roughly 240,000 distinct CDR3 sequences listed, roughly 16% are singletons. In regard to this clonotype: Its specificity is not known.

This CDR3 contains 14 residues. CDR1 is DFQATT, CDR2 SNEGSKA, per germline (reference sequence). V was trimmed by 4 bases and J by 5 bases, leaving 15 bases between them. Study results and limitations: Memory cells collected pre-infection included some clones that later responded, suggesting cross-reactive memory joined.

The TCR comes from a man aged 18 to 35 who had mild COVID-19 (a few samples of this study predate the infection). Cell type and time point are not known. The chain couples TRBV20-1 to TRBJ2-1, with no clear D. Material: PBMCs or a T cell subset sorted from them (not recorded which). In DNA form, the CDR3 reads TGCAGTGCTATAGAAGGGTCCCAAAACAATGAGCAGTTCTTC. Its protein is CSAIEGSQNNEQFF.